Following are 16 T cell receptor beta chains from one sample sequenced in a study of PD-L1 blockade in urothelial cancer. The assay was immunoSEQ multiplex PCR, and TCRdb's table has in-frame clones only and misses some. The sample records some 100,000 clones, over 80% being singletons. Here the sequenced sample was PBMCs, taken around atezolizumab (anti-PD-L1) treatment. Receptors were obtained from a woman aged 80 or older with urothelial cancer.

The rearrangement joins TRBV28 to TRBJ1-1, with 10 bases lining up with TRBD1. Germline CDR1 and CDR2: MDHEN and SYDVKM. This CDR3 is 15 amino acids long. Trimming cost V 2 bases and J 8 bases; bases outside gene matches: 8. CDR3 DNA sequence: TGTGCCAGCAGTTTACCAACCGGGACAGGGGCCGAAGCTTTCTTT. Translating gives CASSLPTGTGAEAFF.

The chain couples TRBV6-1 to TRBJ1-4, with D maybe TRBD1 (5 bases). The CDR3 contains 14 residues. Germline V gene data show CDR1 as MNHNS and CDR2 as SASEGT. The V end was cut by 3 bases, the J end by 5 bases, with 10 bases between. The CDR3 DNA is TGTGCCAGCAGTGAGGGGGGGGAAAATGAAAAACTGTTTTTT. Protein: CASSEGGENEKLFF.

The chain combines TRBV10-3 with TRBJ1-1; no definite D call. Trimming stripped 3 bases from V and 0 bases from J, with 2 bases between. Germline V gene sequence: CDR1 ENHRY, CDR2 SYGVKD. The CDR3 runs to 12 residues. CDR3 sequence reads: CAISDMNTEAFF. The CDR3 DNA reads TGTGCCATCAGTGATATGAACACTGAAGCTTTCTTT.

The gene calls are TRBV7-9 and TRBJ1-1; the D gene is possibly TRBD1 (6 bases). The CDR3 has 12 residues. The V end lost 1 base, the J end lost 8 bases, and 8 bases lay between the germline ends. CDR1 is SEHNR and CDR2 is FQNEAQ in the germline V gene (reference sequence). The CDR3 region is CASSLGDREAFF. The DNA of the CDR3 is TGTGCCAGCAGCTTAGGTGACAGGGAAGCTTTCTTT.

The rearrangement joins TRBV5-6 to TRBJ2-1, with 14 bases identical to TRBD2. V dropped 5 bases and J dropped 0; count of bases not matched to a gene: 1. This CDR3 has 16 amino acids. CDR1 is SGHDT, CDR2 YYEEEE, per germline. CDR3 coding DNA: TGTGCCAGCAGGGGGACTAGCGGGAGCTCCTACAATGAGCAGTTCTTC. Translated: CASRGTSGSSYNEQFF.

The chain couples TRBV6-1 to TRBJ2-1, with D possibly being TRBD2 (6 bases). Germline V CDR1 and CDR2: MNHNS, SASEGT. V shed 1 base and J shed 2 bases, with 9 bases lying between them. CDR3 size: 15 residues. The CDR3 spells CASSEGTTTYNEQFF. The CDR3 region has the DNA TGTGCCAGCAGTGAAGGGACTACGACCTACAATGAGCAGTTCTTC.

This rearrangement joins TRBV6-1 to TRBJ1-2, with D hard to call. Deletions cut 7 bases from V and 2 bases from J, with 11 bases between. Germline assignment: CDR1 MNHNS and CDR2 SASEGT. CDR3 length equals 13 residues. The CDR3 bases are TGTGCCAGCAATGACGGAGTAAACTATGGCTACACCTTC. This codes for CASNDGVNYGYTF.

About this clone itself: One end of the junction does not line up with germline, which may come from a read error. The chain couples TRBV12-5 to TRBJ1-1; D gene uncertain. The germline CDR1 and CDR2 sequences are LGHNT and FRNRAP. The CDR3 sequence is 13 residues long. CDR3 amino acids: CASARTRNPEAFF. The CDR3 region has the DNA TGTGCTAGTGCCCGGACTAGGAACCCTGAAGCTTTCTTT.

The chain has TRBV18 and TRBJ1-3, with TRBD1 identical over 9 bases. The CDR3 loop spans 16 amino acids. Germline V gene data show CDR1 as KGHSH and CDR2 as LQKENI. Trimming removed 4 bases from V and 1 base from J; junction bases left unmatched: 5. The CDR3 sequence: CASSRLGTGSGNTIYF. The CDR3 DNA reads as TGTGCCAGCTCACGCCTCGGGACAGGGTCTGGAAACACCATATATTTT.

V and J are TRBV9 and TRBJ1-1; 11 nucleotides align to TRBD1. Trimming at V came to 2 bases and at J to 6 bases, leaving 9 bases not matched to a gene. The CDR3 sequence is 16 residues long. The germline gives CDR1 SGDLS, CDR2 YYNGEE. The CDR3: CASSVGTGGLDAEAFF. For the CDR3, the DNA is TGTGCCAGCAGCGTGGGGACAGGGGGGCTAGATGCTGAAGCTTTCTTT. The full variable domain, completed using reference TRBV9 and TRBJ1-1, is DSGVTQTPKHLITATGQRVTLRCSPRSGDLSVYWYQQSLDQGLQFLIQYYNGEERAKGNILERFSAQQFPDLHSELNLSSLELGDSALYFCASSVGTGGLDAEAFFGQGTRLTVV.

This clone was counted a single time. The chain links TRBV29-1 to TRBJ2-7; D may be TRBD2 (5 bases). The CDR3 extends over 14 amino acids. Germline CDR1 reads SQVTM; CDR2 reads ANQGSEA. V shed 1 base and J shed 0 bases, with 10 bases lying between them. The CDR3 DNA reads TGCAGCGTTGAAGTACCCGGGGTCTCCTACGAGCAGTACTTC. This codes for CSVEVPGVSYEQYF.

The chain couples TRBV27 to TRBJ1-4; D is possibly TRBD1 (6 bases). V shed 9 bases and J shed 4 bases, with 21 bases lying between them. Germline loops: CDR1 MNHEY, CDR2 SMNVEV (reference sequence). CDR3 length: 16 amino acids. The CDR3 protein is CASSTRQGTYNEKLFF. DNA for the CDR3: TGTGCCAGTTCGACCCGCCAGGGGACATATAATGAAAAACTGTTTTTT.

This chain connects TRBV11-1 to TRBJ2-1; D might be TRBD2 (5 bases). CDR3 length: 16 amino acids. With 2 bases removed from V and 2 bases from J, the gap between germline ends came to 13 bases. The germline V gene encodes CDR1 SGHAT and CDR2 FQDESV (reference sequence). The CDR3 DNA reads as TGTGCCAGCAGCTTATCGGGGAGAGAGGCCTACAATGAGCAGTTCTTC. The encoded protein is CASSLSGREAYNEQFF.

The rearrangement links TRBV27 to TRBJ2-3; the match to TRBD2 covers 9 bases. CDR3 length: 16 residues. The V gene's germline CDR1 is MNHEY and CDR2 SMNVEV (reference sequence). The junction had 3 bases not matched to a gene; V was cut back by 2 bases and J by 0 bases. In nucleotides, the CDR3 is TGTGCCAGCAGTTTAGGGACTAGCAGAAGCACAGATACGCAGTATTTT. It encodes CASSLGTSRSTDTQYF.

The genes are TRBV27 and TRBJ2-7, with 9 bases that match TRBD2. Per the germline V gene, CDR1 is MNHEY and CDR2 is SMNVEV (reference sequence). This CDR3 is built from 15 residues. The junction had 11 bases not matched to a gene; V was cut back by 7 bases and J by 4 bases. The CDR3 protein is CASTSLAGSQYEQYF. The DNA for the CDR3 is TGTGCCAGCACGAGTCTAGCGGGAAGTCAGTACGAGCAGTACTTC.

The chain joins TRBV19 to TRBJ1-2; D call uncertain. CDR3 length equals 13 residues. Per germline, CDR1 LNHDA and CDR2 SQIVND (reference sequence). V lost 4 bases and J lost 8, with 14 bases in between. CDR3 protein: CASSKLKIGGYTF. The CDR3, as DNA: TGTGCCAGTAGTAAACTCAAAATCGGGGGCTACACCTTC.